This T cell receptor beta chain is drawn from a study of blood T cell repertoires in COVID-19. This CDR3 region has 17 residues. J lost 4 bases, V lost 3 bases, and 15 bases had no gene match. Germline V gene lookup returns CDR1 GTSNPN and CDR2 SVGIG (reference sequence). Clones were sequenced by immunoSEQ multiplex PCR, and TCRdb holds only the in-frame ones, with some missing. This sample has about 74,000 clones, with 75% to 95% found just once. Sequencing used peripheral blood. The TCR originated in an older woman with active COVID-19. The chain recombines TRBV30 with TRBJ2-5; 9 bases line up with TRBD2. The DNA for the CDR3 is TGTGCCTGGAGACCTCGGAGGACTAGCGCGATCAGAGAGACCCAGTACTTC. Translating it yields CAWRPRRTSAIRETQYF.